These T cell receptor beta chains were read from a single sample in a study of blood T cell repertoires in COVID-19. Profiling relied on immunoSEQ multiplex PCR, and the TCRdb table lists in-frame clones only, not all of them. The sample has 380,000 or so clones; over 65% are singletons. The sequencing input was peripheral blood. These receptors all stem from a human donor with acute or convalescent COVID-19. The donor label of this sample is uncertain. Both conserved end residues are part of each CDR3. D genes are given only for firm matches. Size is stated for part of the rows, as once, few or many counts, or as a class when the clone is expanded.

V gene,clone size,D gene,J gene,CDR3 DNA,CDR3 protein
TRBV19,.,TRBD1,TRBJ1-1,TGTGCCAGTCCATCTGAAACAGGGGCGTTCGCTGAAGCTTTCTTT,CASPSETGAFAEAFF
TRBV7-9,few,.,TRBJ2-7,TGTGCCAGCAGCTCCCCCCCGGAGGAGAGCGAGCAGTACTTC,CASSSPPEESEQYF
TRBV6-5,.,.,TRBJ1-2,TGTGCCAGCAAGGACAGTAACTATGGCTACACCTTC,CASKDSNYGYTF
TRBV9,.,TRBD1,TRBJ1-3,TGTGCCAGCAGCCCCCGACAGGGTACCTCTGGAAACACCATATATTTT,CASSPRQGTSGNTIYF
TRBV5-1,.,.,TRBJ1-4,TGCGCCAGCAGCAGATCCCTGGGGGGGTCTAATGAAAAACTGTTTTTT,CASSRSLGGSNEKLFF
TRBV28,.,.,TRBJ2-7,TGTGCCAGCAGTTCCGGGGTTTACGAGCAGTACTTC,CASSSGVYEQYF
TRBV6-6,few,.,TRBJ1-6,TGTGCCAGCAATAAACAGGAGAAGAGTTCACCCCTCCACTTT,CASNKQEKSSPLHF
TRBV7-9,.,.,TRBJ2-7,TGTGCCAGCAGCTTACACGGCCGGACTACCACGGACGAGCAGTACTTC,CASSLHGRTTTDEQYF
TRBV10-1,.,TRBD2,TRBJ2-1,TGCGCCAGCAGTCCGGGACTAGCTTCCGTTATCGGGCAGTTCTTC,CASSPGLASVIGQFF
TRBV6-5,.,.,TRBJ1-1,TGTGCCAGCAGGCCAAGGGGTTCCACTGAAGCTTTCTTT,CASRPRGSTEAFF
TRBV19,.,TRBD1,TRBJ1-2,TGTGCCAGTGGAGACAGGGCGATGAGTGGCTACACCTTC,CASGDRAMSGYTF
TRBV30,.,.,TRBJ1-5,TGTGCCTGGAGCGACCAGGGTAATCAGCCCCAGCATTTT,CAWSDQGNQPQHF
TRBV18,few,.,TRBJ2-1,TGTGCCAGCTCGCCTGACAGGCACAATGAGCAGTTCTTC,CASSPDRHNEQFF
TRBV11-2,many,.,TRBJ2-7,TGTGCCAGCAGCTTACTCGGCTACGAGCAGTACTTC,CASSLLGYEQYF
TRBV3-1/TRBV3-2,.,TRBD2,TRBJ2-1,TGTGCCAGCAGCACATACCAGCGGGGCTACAATGAGCAGTTCTTC,CASSTYQRGYNEQFF
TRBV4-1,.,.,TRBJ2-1,TGCGCCAGCAGCCCTAAAAACGGGGAGATCTTCTTC,CASSPKNGEIFF
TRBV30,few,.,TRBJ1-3,TGTGCCTGGAGTGTATTTGGATTGGGGCGCCCCACTGGAAACACCATATATTTT,CAWSVFGLGRPTGNTIYF
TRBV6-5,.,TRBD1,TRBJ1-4,TGTGCCAGCAGTTACTCTGTACAGGGGGCAGAAAAACTGTTTTTT,CASSYSVQGAEKLFF
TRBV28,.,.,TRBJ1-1,TGTGCCAGCAGTTTGAGGGCACTACAAGGGGAAGCTTTCTTT,CASSLRALQGEAFF
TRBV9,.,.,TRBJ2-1,TGTGCCAGCAGCGCGAGCGGAGCCATGACCACCCACAATGAGCAGTTCTTC,CASSASGAMTTHNEQFF
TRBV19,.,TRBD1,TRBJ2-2,TGTGCCAGTAGTATCCAGGGGGCTAGCGGGGAGCTGTTTTTT,CASSIQGASGELFF
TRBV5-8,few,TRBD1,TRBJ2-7,TGTGCCAGCAGCTTGGACAGGGGATCCTACGAGCAGTACTTC,CASSLDRGSYEQYF
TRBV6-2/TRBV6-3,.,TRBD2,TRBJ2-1,TGTGCCAGCAGTTGGGGACTAGCGGCGACTCAGCAGTTCTTC,CASSWGLAATQQFF
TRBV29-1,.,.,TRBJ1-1,TGCAGCGTTGGTTCTTTAACGAGGAACACTGAAGCTTTCTTT,CSVGSLTRNTEAFF
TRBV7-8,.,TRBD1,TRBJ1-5,TGTGCCAGCAGCTACGGACAGGGCGGAGCTGGGCGGCCCCAGCATTTT,CASSYGQGGAGRPQHF
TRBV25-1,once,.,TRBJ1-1,TGTGCCAGCAGTGAATATCCACAGGGAAGGTACACTGAAGCTTTCTTT,CASSEYPQGRYTEAFF
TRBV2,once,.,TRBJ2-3,TGTGCCAGCTTTCGGAGCACAGATACGCAGTATTTT,CASFRSTDTQYF
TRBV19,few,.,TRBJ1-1,TGTGCCAGTAAGGATAGGGAGCGTGTCACTGAAGCTTTCTTT,CASKDRERVTEAFF
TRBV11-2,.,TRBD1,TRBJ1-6,TGTGCCAGCAGCTTAGTATGGACAGGGGTTGGGTCACCCCTCCACTTT,CASSLVWTGVGSPLHF
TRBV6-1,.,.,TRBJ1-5,TGTGCCAGCAGTGCAACGCACAGCGCGGGGGGCAGGTATAGCAATCAGCCCCAGCATTTT,CASSATHSAGGRYSNQPQHF
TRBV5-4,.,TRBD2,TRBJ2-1,TGTGCCAGCAGCTTGGCTAGCGGCCCCTACAATGAGCAGTTCTTC,CASSLASGPYNEQFF
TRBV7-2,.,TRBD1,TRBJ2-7,TGTGCCAGCAGCACCAACAGGGGCCCTTCCTACGAGCAGTACTTC,CASSTNRGPSYEQYF
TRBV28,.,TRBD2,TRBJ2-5,TGTGCCAGCAGGGCTAGCGGGGGGGCCGGTGAGGAGACCCAGTACTTC,CASRASGGAGEETQYF
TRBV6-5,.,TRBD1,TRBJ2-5,TGTGCCAGCACCACAGGGGCAAAAGAGACCCAGTACTTC,CASTTGAKETQYF
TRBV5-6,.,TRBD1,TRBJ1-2,TGTGCCAGCAGCTTGGGAGGGACAGGGGGAACGTCGGTCTATGGCTACACCTTC,CASSLGGTGGTSVYGYTF
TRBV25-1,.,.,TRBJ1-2,TGTGCCAGCAGCCACAGGAGCCGGATGAAATACACCTTC,CASSHRSRMKYTF
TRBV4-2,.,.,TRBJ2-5,TGTGCCAGCAGCCAAAACGGTGCGGATCAAGAGACCCAGTACTTC,CASSQNGADQETQYF
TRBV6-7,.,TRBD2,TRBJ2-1,TGTGCCAGCAGTTACGAAGCGGGGGGCCAAACAGACAATGAGCAGTTCTTC,CASSYEAGGQTDNEQFF
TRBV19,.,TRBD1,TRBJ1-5,TGTGCCAGTAGTATATCCCCGAGTGGGACAGGTAATCAGCCCCAGCATTTT,CASSISPSGTGNQPQHF
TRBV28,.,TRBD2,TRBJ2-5,TGTGCCAGCAGACTCGGGACTAGCGGTAAAGAGACCCAGTACTTC,CASRLGTSGKETQYF
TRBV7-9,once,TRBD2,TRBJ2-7,TGTGCCAGCAGCCTCACCGGACTAGCGGGGAACGAGCAGTACTTC,CASSLTGLAGNEQYF
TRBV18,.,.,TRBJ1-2,TGTGCCAGCCGATCCCAGGCACCGACTAACTATGGCTACACCTTC,CASRSQAPTNYGYTF
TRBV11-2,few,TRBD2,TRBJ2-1,TGTGCCAGCAGCTTCTCAGCGGGACCCGGTAATGAGCAGTTCTTC,CASSFSAGPGNEQFF
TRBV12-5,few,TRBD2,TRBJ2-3,TGTGCTAGTGGTTCCCCGGGACTAGCGGGTGTTCGGGATACGCAGTATTTT,CASGSPGLAGVRDTQYF
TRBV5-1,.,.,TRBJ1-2,TGCGCCAGCAGCTTGGAAGGGGTTCAGGGCTACACCTTC,CASSLEGVQGYTF
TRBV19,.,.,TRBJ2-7,TGTGCCAGTAGTGCCGTTCGGAGTAAGTCCGCCTACGAGCAGTACTTC,CASSAVRSKSAYEQYF
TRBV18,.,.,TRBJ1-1,TGTGCCAGCTCACCTATCCCCTTAGAGTCGGGGGCTTTCTTT,CASSPIPLESGAFF
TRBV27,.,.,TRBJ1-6,TGTGCCAGCAGTTTGAGGCAGGGCTCCTATAATTCACCCCTCCACTTT,CASSLRQGSYNSPLHF
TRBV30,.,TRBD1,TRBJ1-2,TGTGCCTGGAGAGGGACAGCTAACTATGGCTACACCTTC,CAWRGTANYGYTF
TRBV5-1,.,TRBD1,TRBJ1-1,TGCGCCAGCAGCACCCGGACAGGGACCACTGAAGCTTTCTTT,CASSTRTGTTEAFF
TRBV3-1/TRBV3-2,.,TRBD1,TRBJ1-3,TGTGCCAGCAGCCAAGTTCGACAGGGCCTAAACACCATATATTTT,CASSQVRQGLNTIYF
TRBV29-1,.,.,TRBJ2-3,TGCAGCGTCGCACCCGGACAGTCTCACCGCACAGATACGCAGTATTTT,CSVAPGQSHRTDTQYF
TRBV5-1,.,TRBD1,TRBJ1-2,TGCGCCAGCAGCTTGGAGGGACAGGGGTCTGGCTACACCTTC,CASSLEGQGSGYTF